The clone carrying this T cell receptor beta chain has just a few counts. PCR was performed a second time for about 6 to 12 cycles using a sample-barcoded 5' primer and a J-beta primer mix. MiXCR was run by TCRdb on the 5' RACE reads, yielding one entry per CDR3 protein. This table has fewer than 1,000,000 distinct CDR3 sequences, around 45% appearing once. The sample comes from a study of blood T cells in healthy people across ages. Study summary: Per two T cells, template switching captured roughly one barcoded beta molecule.

Germline assignment: CDR1 SGHTA and CDR2 FQGNSA. CDR3 length: 14 amino acids. Trimming left V 5 bases short and J 0 bases short, with 9 bases between. The receptor's source is a man aged 55 to 69 in good health. The chain carries TRBV7-2 and TRBJ2-3; D is uncertain. Sequencing was carried out using blood. Here the CDR3 reads CASSPLASTDTQYF. CDR3 DNA sequence: TGTGCCAGCAGCCCCCTGGCTAGCACAGATACGCAGTATTTT.